One T cell receptor beta chain is described in this entry. What it binds is unknown. The data stem from a study of TIL therapy for anti-PD-1-resistant metastatic lung cancer. Sequencing used immunoSEQ v3. Sequencing depth was around 1.9 million read pairs for survey level, roughly 4.5-6 million for deep. Method: immunoSEQ multiplex PCR; TCRdb's copy keeps in-frame clones and lacks some. This sample yields roughly 7,400 clones, of which 70% to 85% are seen a single time; 7% belongs to the top ten. Points from the study as a whole: The cohort had more treatment-naive, never-smoker and oncogene-addicted patients than typical. Compared with baseline intratumoral T cells, expanded TIL cultures were more clonal and less diverse (around 6% vs 30%).

Indicated time point: pre-treatment sample, taken before nivolumab and TIL therapy. Tumor tissue came from excised metastases, mostly pleural nodules or supraclavicular lymph nodes. This specimen was tumor tissue, taken at baseline. This TCR was sampled from a person aged 25 to 85 with non-small cell lung cancer.

The CDR3 loop is CASSLSGSYNEQFF. CDR3 DNA: TGTGCCAGCAGCTTGAGCGGGAGTTACAATGAGCAGTTCTTC. The chain combines TRBV5-4 with TRBJ2-1; 8 bases are shared with TRBD2. The CDR3 runs 14 residues. Germline CDR1 and CDR2: SGHNT and YYREEE (reference sequence). V trimming: 1 base; J trimming: 4 bases; junction bases outside the gene matches: 1.